The rows below give T cell receptor beta chains drawn from one sample of a study of blood T cells in healthy people across ages. Via MiXCR, TCRdb re-called the 5' RACE reads, giving one row per CDR3 protein. The table lists approximately 800,000 distinct CDR3 sequences, about 48% of them singletons, with 40% to 50% in the top ten. The specimen sequenced was blood. All receptors come from an elderly man in good health. The CDR3 runs from the conserved cysteine through the conserved F or W. A D gene is named only where the DNA matches it firmly. Rows may omit the clone size; those that give it use once, few, many or a size class.

clone_size: few
d_call: TRBD2
v_call: TRBV20-1
j_call: TRBJ2-7
cdr3_nt: TGCAGTGCTAGAGATCCGCGGGGGGCGCTGGAAGTCGGGAACTACGAGCAGTACTTC
cdr3_aa: CSARDPRGALEVGNYEQYF

clone_size: -
d_call: -
v_call: TRBV12-3/TRBV12-4
j_call: TRBJ1-5
cdr3_nt: TGTGCCAGCAGTTCCACGGGGATGGGGCGCGGGAGCAATCAGCCCCAGCATTTT
cdr3_aa: CASSSTGMGRGSNQPQHF

clone_size: few
d_call: TRBD2
v_call: TRBV6-1
j_call: TRBJ2-3
cdr3_nt: TGTGCCAGCATCTGGGCCCTGACTAGCGGGAGTCGGAATACGCAGTATTTT
cdr3_aa: CASIWALTSGSRNTQYF

clone_size: few
d_call: TRBD1
v_call: TRBV6-1
j_call: TRBJ1-6
cdr3_nt: TGTGCCAGCAAGAACCGGGACAGGGTCAGGAATTCACCCCTCCACTTT
cdr3_aa: CASKNRDRVRNSPLHF

clone_size: -
d_call: TRBD2
v_call: TRBV4-1
j_call: TRBJ2-1
cdr3_nt: TGCGCCAGCAGCCAACCCGGACTAGGTACCAATGAGCAGTTCTTC
cdr3_aa: CASSQPGLGTNEQFF

clone_size: -
d_call: TRBD1
v_call: TRBV5-1
j_call: TRBJ2-1
cdr3_nt: TGCGCCAGCAGCCCACCGACAGGGGTCTATGAGCAGTTCTTC
cdr3_aa: CASSPPTGVYEQFF

clone_size: few
d_call: -
v_call: TRBV20-1
j_call: TRBJ2-3
cdr3_nt: TGCAGTGCTAGGGAGACAGATACGCAGTATTTT
cdr3_aa: CSARETDTQYF

clone_size: -
d_call: -
v_call: TRBV7-9
j_call: TRBJ2-7
cdr3_nt: TGTGCCAGCAGCTTTGGACAAGAGCAGTACTTC
cdr3_aa: CASSFGQEQYF

clone_size: few
d_call: -
v_call: TRBV20-1
j_call: TRBJ2-7
cdr3_nt: TGCAGTGCTAGAAGGAGAAACTACGAGCAGTACTTC
cdr3_aa: CSARRRNYEQYF

clone_size: -
d_call: TRBD2
v_call: TRBV7-8
j_call: TRBJ2-2
cdr3_nt: TGTGCCAGCAGCCCCCGGGAGACTAGCGGGAGAACGAACACCGGGGAGCTGTTTTTT
cdr3_aa: CASSPRETSGRTNTGELFF

clone_size: few
d_call: -
v_call: TRBV7-8
j_call: TRBJ2-1
cdr3_nt: TGTGCCAGCAACCAGGGGGGGACAGCGCGTTACAATGAGCAGTTCTTC
cdr3_aa: CASNQGGTARYNEQFF

clone_size: few
d_call: TRBD1
v_call: TRBV10-3
j_call: TRBJ2-3
cdr3_nt: TGTGCCACCGCACCGGGACAGGTCCGCACAGATACGCAGTATTTT
cdr3_aa: CATAPGQVRTDTQYF

clone_size: -
d_call: TRBD1
v_call: TRBV6-2/TRBV6-3
j_call: TRBJ1-1
cdr3_nt: TGTGCCAGCAGTTCCCCCGGACAGGGGAACACTGAAGCTTTCTTT
cdr3_aa: CASSSPGQGNTEAFF

clone_size: -
d_call: TRBD1
v_call: TRBV18
j_call: TRBJ2-7
cdr3_nt: TGTGCCAGCTCACGGGGGACAGGGAAAGAGGGCGAGCAGTACTTC
cdr3_aa: CASSRGTGKEGEQYF

clone_size: -
d_call: -
v_call: TRBV6-5
j_call: TRBJ2-5
cdr3_nt: TGTGCCAGCCAGAGCCCCCAAGAGACCCAGTACTTC
cdr3_aa: CASQSPQETQYF

clone_size: -
d_call: TRBD2
v_call: TRBV12-3/TRBV12-4
j_call: TRBJ2-3
cdr3_nt: TGTGCCAGCAGTCCGGGACTAGCGGGAGGGCAATGGGAGTATTTT
cdr3_aa: CASSPGLAGGQWEYF

clone_size: -
d_call: TRBD1
v_call: TRBV7-9
j_call: TRBJ2-3
cdr3_nt: TGTGCCAGCAAAGGGGGCGAGCACAGATACGCGTATTTT
cdr3_aa: CASKGGEHRYAYF

clone_size: -
d_call: TRBD1
v_call: TRBV5-1
j_call: TRBJ1-5
cdr3_nt: TGCGCCAGCAGCCTTGACAGGGCCCAGCCCCAGCATTTT
cdr3_aa: CASSLDRAQPQHF

clone_size: few
d_call: -
v_call: TRBV21-1
j_call: TRBJ2-7
cdr3_nt: TGTGCCAGCAGCAAATACAGTCTAGCGGGGACCTACGAGCAGTACTTC
cdr3_aa: CASSKYSLAGTYEQYF

clone_size: -
d_call: -
v_call: TRBV25-1
j_call: TRBJ1-4
cdr3_nt: TGTGCCAGCAGTGATACCAGGGGAGGAACTAATGAAAAACTGTTTTTT
cdr3_aa: CASSDTRGGTNEKLFF

clone_size: -
d_call: TRBD1
v_call: TRBV9
j_call: TRBJ1-3
cdr3_nt: TGTGCCAGCAGCGGCCAGACAGGGCTGGGTGGAAACACCATATATTTT
cdr3_aa: CASSGQTGLGGNTIYF

clone_size: -
d_call: -
v_call: TRBV27
j_call: TRBJ2-6
cdr3_nt: TGTGCCAGCACCGTATGGGGAAGTGGGGCCAACGTCCTGACTTTC
cdr3_aa: CASTVWGSGANVLTF

clone_size: -
d_call: -
v_call: TRBV20-1
j_call: TRBJ1-2
cdr3_nt: TGCAGTGCTAGAGATCCTTCAGGGGAAGGGGTTGGCTACACCTTC
cdr3_aa: CSARDPSGEGVGYTF

clone_size: -
d_call: TRBD1
v_call: TRBV3-1
j_call: TRBJ2-7
cdr3_nt: TGTGCCAGCAGCCAAGGGGCCCCAAACAGGGGAAGGTCCTACGAGCAGTACTTC
cdr3_aa: CASSQGAPNRGRSYEQYF

clone_size: -
d_call: TRBD1
v_call: TRBV3-1
j_call: TRBJ1-5
cdr3_nt: TGTGCCAGCAGCCTCGGAGGGGGCGAGAATCAGCCCCAGCATTTT
cdr3_aa: CASSLGGGENQPQHF

clone_size: -
d_call: -
v_call: TRBV20-1
j_call: TRBJ2-7
cdr3_nt: TGCAGTGCTAGCCATGGGGGCAGGTTCGTCTACGAGCAGTACTTC
cdr3_aa: CSASHGGRFVYEQYF

clone_size: -
d_call: TRBD2
v_call: TRBV11-3
j_call: TRBJ2-3
cdr3_nt: TGTGCCAGCAGCTCCAGAAGCGGGAGTCTGCCAGATACGCAGTATTTT
cdr3_aa: CASSSRSGSLPDTQYF

clone_size: -
d_call: -
v_call: TRBV12-3/TRBV12-4
j_call: TRBJ2-1
cdr3_nt: TGTGCCAGCAGACTCTGGAGACAGAGATACAATGAGCAGTTCTTC
cdr3_aa: CASRLWRQRYNEQFF

clone_size: -
d_call: -
v_call: TRBV28
j_call: TRBJ2-7
cdr3_nt: TGTGCCAGCAGTCTACCGCCGGGAACGGGGGAGCAGTACTTC
cdr3_aa: CASSLPPGTGEQYF

clone_size: -
d_call: TRBD1
v_call: TRBV5-1
j_call: TRBJ2-7
cdr3_nt: TGCGCCAGCAGCATCGGGACAGGGCTCTACGAGCAGTACTTC
cdr3_aa: CASSIGTGLYEQYF

clone_size: -
d_call: TRBD1
v_call: TRBV20-1
j_call: TRBJ1-2
cdr3_nt: TGCAGTGCTAGAGATCAACAGGGGGGCGGCTACACCTTC
cdr3_aa: CSARDQQGGGYTF

clone_size: -
d_call: -
v_call: TRBV12-3/TRBV12-4
j_call: TRBJ2-2
cdr3_nt: TGTGCCAGCAGTTTAGCTGGTGGCCGGGGCGGGGAGCTGTTTTTT
cdr3_aa: CASSLAGGRGGELFF

clone_size: -
d_call: -
v_call: TRBV20-1
j_call: TRBJ2-1
cdr3_nt: TGCAGTGCTAGAGATGGGGGTGGCCCCACCTACAATGAGCAGTTCTTC
cdr3_aa: CSARDGGGPTYNEQFF

clone_size: many
d_call: TRBD1
v_call: TRBV6-4
j_call: TRBJ1-1
cdr3_nt: TGTGCCAGCAGTTATGCAGGGGGAGAAGCTTTCTTT
cdr3_aa: CASSYAGGEAFF

clone_size: -
d_call: TRBD1
v_call: TRBV2
j_call: TRBJ2-1
cdr3_nt: TGTGCCAGCAGACCCGGGACAGGGGGATTCAATGAGCAGTTTTTC
cdr3_aa: CASRPGTGGFNEQFF

clone_size: few
d_call: -
v_call: TRBV3-1
j_call: TRBJ2-4
cdr3_nt: TGTGCCAGCAGCCAAAGTGTGTCGCTCTCAGGTCTGTGGAACATTCAGTACTTC
cdr3_aa: CASSQSVSLSGLWNIQYF

clone_size: -
d_call: -
v_call: TRBV20-1
j_call: TRBJ1-2
cdr3_nt: TGCAGTGCTAGAGATCTGGGGGGGGACTATGGCTACACCTTC
cdr3_aa: CSARDLGGDYGYTF

clone_size: -
d_call: -
v_call: TRBV5-6
j_call: TRBJ2-7
cdr3_nt: TGTGCCAGCAGCTTGGACGAGACAGATACCTGCGAGCAGTACTTC
cdr3_aa: CASSLDETDTCEQYF

clone_size: -
d_call: TRBD1
v_call: TRBV27
j_call: TRBJ2-7
cdr3_nt: TGTGCCAGCAGACAGGGGGCCACCTACGAGCAGTACTTC
cdr3_aa: CASRQGATYEQYF

clone_size: -
d_call: -
v_call: TRBV30
j_call: TRBJ1-1
cdr3_nt: TGTGCCTGGAGTGTAGCGGGGGGCGCCAGTTTCACTGAAGCTTTCTTT
cdr3_aa: CAWSVAGGASFTEAFF

clone_size: -
d_call: -
v_call: TRBV6-2/TRBV6-3
j_call: TRBJ1-1
cdr3_nt: TGTGCCAGCAGTTACTCAGAGGGAGGGACTGAAGCTTTCTTT
cdr3_aa: CASSYSEGGTEAFF

clone_size: few
d_call: -
v_call: TRBV20-1
j_call: TRBJ2-3
cdr3_nt: TGCAGTGCTACCCTGGGGGGCACAGATACGCAGTATTTT
cdr3_aa: CSATLGGTDTQYF

clone_size: -
d_call: -
v_call: TRBV3-1
j_call: TRBJ2-7
cdr3_nt: TGTGCCAGCAGCCAGCGAGGGGTAGGGTCGAGCTCCTACGAGCAGTACTTC
cdr3_aa: CASSQRGVGSSSYEQYF

clone_size: -
d_call: -
v_call: TRBV3-1
j_call: TRBJ1-2
cdr3_nt: TGTGCCAGCAGCCCGGCTGATTATGGCTACACCTTC
cdr3_aa: CASSPADYGYTF

clone_size: -
d_call: TRBD1
v_call: TRBV6-1
j_call: TRBJ1-2
cdr3_nt: TGTGCCAGCAGTGTGGGGGGGACAGGGGGTTTAATGGCAGGCTACACCTTC
cdr3_aa: CASSVGGTGGLMAGYTF

clone_size: -
d_call: -
v_call: TRBV20-1
j_call: TRBJ2-5
cdr3_nt: TGCGGGGGGTGGCGCTTCACTCGGGAGACCCAGTACTTC
cdr3_aa: CGGWRFTRETQYF

clone_size: many
d_call: TRBD1
v_call: TRBV7-2
j_call: TRBJ2-4
cdr3_nt: TGTGCCAGCAGCTTAGTACAGGGGGCGAACATTCAGTACTTC
cdr3_aa: CASSLVQGANIQYF

clone_size: few
d_call: TRBD1
v_call: TRBV7-9
j_call: TRBJ2-7
cdr3_nt: TGTGCCAGCAGCGCCGGGGACAGATTCTACGAGCAGTACTTC
cdr3_aa: CASSAGDRFYEQYF

clone_size: -
d_call: -
v_call: TRBV5-1
j_call: TRBJ2-3
cdr3_nt: TGCGCCAGCACGGCGGGGATCACAGATACGCAGTATTTT
cdr3_aa: CASTAGITDTQYF

clone_size: -
d_call: TRBD2
v_call: TRBV29-1
j_call: TRBJ2-1
cdr3_nt: TGCAGCGCGGGGACTAGCGGGAGTTATAATGAGCAGTTCTTC
cdr3_aa: CSAGTSGSYNEQFF

clone_size: many
d_call: TRBD2
v_call: TRBV5-1
j_call: TRBJ2-7
cdr3_nt: TGCGCCAGCAGCTCGACTAGCGGTTCCTACGAGCAGTACTTC
cdr3_aa: CASSSTSGSYEQYF

clone_size: -
d_call: -
v_call: TRBV20-1
j_call: TRBJ2-7
cdr3_nt: TGCAGTGCTAGACCCCTTGCGGGACAGCCTTACGAGCAGTACTTC
cdr3_aa: CSARPLAGQPYEQYF

clone_size: -
d_call: -
v_call: TRBV14
j_call: TRBJ2-7
cdr3_nt: TGTGCCAGCAGCCAAGAAAGGGCCCAGCAGGGGCCTTCCTACGAGCAGTACTTC
cdr3_aa: CASSQERAQQGPSYEQYF

clone_size: -
d_call: -
v_call: TRBV29-1
j_call: TRBJ2-1
cdr3_nt: TGCAGCGTCCGGACAGTTAACAATGAGCAGTTCTTC
cdr3_aa: CSVRTVNNEQFF

clone_size: -
d_call: TRBD2
v_call: TRBV4-2
j_call: TRBJ2-7
cdr3_nt: TGTGCCAGCAGCCAGAACCCGACTAGCGGCACCTACGAGCAGTACTTC
cdr3_aa: CASSQNPTSGTYEQYF

clone_size: -
d_call: -
v_call: TRBV18
j_call: TRBJ2-7
cdr3_nt: TGTGCCAGCTCACCACTCGGACAGAGTAACGAGCAGTACTTC
cdr3_aa: CASSPLGQSNEQYF

clone_size: few
d_call: TRBD1
v_call: TRBV28
j_call: TRBJ2-1
cdr3_nt: TGTGCCAGCAGGGACGGGACAGGGGAATACAATGAGCAGTTCTTC
cdr3_aa: CASRDGTGEYNEQFF

clone_size: -
d_call: -
v_call: TRBV10-3
j_call: TRBJ2-1
cdr3_nt: TGTGCCATCAGTGAGCGAGCCTCTGCCCACAATGAGCAGTTCTTC
cdr3_aa: CAISERASAHNEQFF

clone_size: -
d_call: TRBD2
v_call: TRBV4-1
j_call: TRBJ2-5
cdr3_nt: TGCGCCAGCAGCCAAGATCGCGGGGGGCAGTTCCAAGAGACCCAGTACTTC
cdr3_aa: CASSQDRGGQFQETQYF